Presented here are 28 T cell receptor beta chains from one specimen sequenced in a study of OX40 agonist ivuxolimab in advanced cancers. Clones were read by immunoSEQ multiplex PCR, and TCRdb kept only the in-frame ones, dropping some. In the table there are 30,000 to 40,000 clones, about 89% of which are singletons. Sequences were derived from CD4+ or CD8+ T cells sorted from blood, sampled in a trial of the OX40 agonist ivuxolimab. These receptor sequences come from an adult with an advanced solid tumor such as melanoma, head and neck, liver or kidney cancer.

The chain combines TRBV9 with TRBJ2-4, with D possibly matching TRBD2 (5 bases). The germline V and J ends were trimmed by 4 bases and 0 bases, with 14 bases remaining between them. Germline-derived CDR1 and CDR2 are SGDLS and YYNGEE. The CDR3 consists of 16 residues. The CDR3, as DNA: TGTGCCAGCAGCTCGTGGACTGACCGAGCCAAAAACATTCAGTACTTC. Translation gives CASSSWTDRAKNIQYF.

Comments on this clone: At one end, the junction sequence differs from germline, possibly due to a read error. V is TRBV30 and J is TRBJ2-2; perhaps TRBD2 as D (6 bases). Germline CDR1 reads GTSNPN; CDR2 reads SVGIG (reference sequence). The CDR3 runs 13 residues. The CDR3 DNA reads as TGTGCGCGGAAACGGGAGAGACACCGGGGAGCTGTTTTT. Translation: CARKRERHRGAVF.

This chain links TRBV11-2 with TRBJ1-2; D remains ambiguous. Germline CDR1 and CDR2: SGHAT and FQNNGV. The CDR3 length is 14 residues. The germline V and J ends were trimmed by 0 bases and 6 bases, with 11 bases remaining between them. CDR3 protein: CASSLDPRVNGYTF. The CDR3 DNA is TGTGCCAGCAGCTTAGATCCAAGGGTGAATGGCTACACCTTC.

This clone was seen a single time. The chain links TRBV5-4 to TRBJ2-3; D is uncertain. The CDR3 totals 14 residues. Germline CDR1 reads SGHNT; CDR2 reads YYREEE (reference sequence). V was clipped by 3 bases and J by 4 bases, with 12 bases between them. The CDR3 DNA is TGTGCCAGCAGCTCGCAATCAGGCCCAGATACGCAGTATTTT. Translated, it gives CASSSQSGPDTQYF.

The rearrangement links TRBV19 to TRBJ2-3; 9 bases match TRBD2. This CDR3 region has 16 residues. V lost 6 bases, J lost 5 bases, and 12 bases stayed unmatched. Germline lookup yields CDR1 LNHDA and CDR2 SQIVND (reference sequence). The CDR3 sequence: CASSPEREALGDTQYF. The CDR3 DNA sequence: TGTGCCAGTAGCCCGGAGCGGGAGGCCCTGGGAGATACGCAGTATTTT.

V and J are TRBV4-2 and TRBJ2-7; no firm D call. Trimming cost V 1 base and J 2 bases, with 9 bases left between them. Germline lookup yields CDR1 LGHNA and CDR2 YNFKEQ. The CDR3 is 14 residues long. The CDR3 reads CASSQVGQPYEQYF. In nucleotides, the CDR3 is TGTGCCAGCAGCCAAGTTGGGCAGCCCTACGAGCAGTACTTC.

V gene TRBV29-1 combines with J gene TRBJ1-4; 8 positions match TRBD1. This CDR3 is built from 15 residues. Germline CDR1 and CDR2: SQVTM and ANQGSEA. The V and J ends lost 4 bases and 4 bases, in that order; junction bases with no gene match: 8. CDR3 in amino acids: CSVGEGTGYNEKLFF. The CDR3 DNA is TGCAGCGTTGGAGAGGGGACAGGCTATAATGAAAAACTGTTTTTT.

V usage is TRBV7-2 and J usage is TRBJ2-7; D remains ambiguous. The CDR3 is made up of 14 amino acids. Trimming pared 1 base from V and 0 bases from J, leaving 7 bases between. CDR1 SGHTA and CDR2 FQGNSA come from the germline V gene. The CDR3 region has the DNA TGTGCCAGCAGCTTAGAGTTCAGCTCCTACGAGCAGTACTTC. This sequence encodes CASSLEFSSYEQYF.

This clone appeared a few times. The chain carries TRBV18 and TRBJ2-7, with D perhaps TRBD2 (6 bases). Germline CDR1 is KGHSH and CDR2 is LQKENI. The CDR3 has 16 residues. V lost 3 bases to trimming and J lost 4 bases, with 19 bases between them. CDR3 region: CASSPLREERVYEQYF. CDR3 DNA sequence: TGTGCCAGCTCACCGCTGAGGGAGGAGAGAGTTTACGAGCAGTACTTC.

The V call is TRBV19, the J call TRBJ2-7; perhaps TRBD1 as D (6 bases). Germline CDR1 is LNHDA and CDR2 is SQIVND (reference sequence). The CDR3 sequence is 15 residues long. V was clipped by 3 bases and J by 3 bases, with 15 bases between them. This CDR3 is CASSIQGQKDYEQYF. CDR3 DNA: TGTGCCAGTAGTATTCAGGGGCAGAAGGACTACGAGCAGTACTTC.

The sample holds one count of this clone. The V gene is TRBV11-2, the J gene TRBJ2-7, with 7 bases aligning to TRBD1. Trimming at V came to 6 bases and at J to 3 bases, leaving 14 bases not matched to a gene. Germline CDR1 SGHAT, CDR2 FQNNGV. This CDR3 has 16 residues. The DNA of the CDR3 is TGTGCCAGCAGACCCCCGACAGGGCCCGCGAGCTACGAGCAGTACTTC. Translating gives CASRPPTGPASYEQYF.

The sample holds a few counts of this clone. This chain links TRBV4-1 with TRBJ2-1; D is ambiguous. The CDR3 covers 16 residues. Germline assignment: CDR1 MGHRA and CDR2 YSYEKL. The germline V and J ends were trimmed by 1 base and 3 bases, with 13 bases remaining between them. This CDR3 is CASSQVDLGFYNEQFF. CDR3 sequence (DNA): TGCGCCAGCAGCCAAGTTGATTTGGGATTCTACAATGAGCAGTTCTTC.

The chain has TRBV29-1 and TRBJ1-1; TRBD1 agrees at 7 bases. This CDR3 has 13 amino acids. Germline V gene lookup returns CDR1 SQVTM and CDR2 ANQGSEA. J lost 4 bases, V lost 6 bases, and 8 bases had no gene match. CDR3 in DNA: TGCAGCGTGGTCGGACAGGTTGCCACTGAAGCTTTCTTT. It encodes CSVVGQVATEAFF. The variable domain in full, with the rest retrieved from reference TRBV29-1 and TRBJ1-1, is SAVISQKPSRDICQRGTSLTIQCQVDSQVTMMFWYRQQPGQSLTLIATANQGSEATYESGFVIDKFPISRPNLTFSTLTVSNMSPEDSSIYLCSVVGQVATEAFFGQGTRLTVV.

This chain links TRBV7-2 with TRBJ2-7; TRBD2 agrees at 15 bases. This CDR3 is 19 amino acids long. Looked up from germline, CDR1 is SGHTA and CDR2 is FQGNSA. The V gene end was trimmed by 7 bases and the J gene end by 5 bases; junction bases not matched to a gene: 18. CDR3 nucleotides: TGTGCCAGCACCCCGAGGGGACAAAGGACTAGCGGGAGGGCCGACGAGCAGTACTTC. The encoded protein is CASTPRGQRTSGRADEQYF.

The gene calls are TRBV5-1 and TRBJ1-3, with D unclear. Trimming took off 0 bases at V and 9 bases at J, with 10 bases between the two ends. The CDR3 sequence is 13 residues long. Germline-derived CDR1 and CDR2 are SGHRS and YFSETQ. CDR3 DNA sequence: TGCGCCAGCAGCTTGGCCGCGAAGGGCACCATATATTTT. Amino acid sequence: CASSLAAKGTIYF.

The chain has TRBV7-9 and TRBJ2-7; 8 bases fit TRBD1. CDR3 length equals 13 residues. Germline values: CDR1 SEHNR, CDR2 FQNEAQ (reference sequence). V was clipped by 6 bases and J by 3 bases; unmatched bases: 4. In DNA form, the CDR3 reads TGTGCCAGCAGGGACAGGGTAAACTACGAGCAGTACTTC. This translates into CASRDRVNYEQYF.

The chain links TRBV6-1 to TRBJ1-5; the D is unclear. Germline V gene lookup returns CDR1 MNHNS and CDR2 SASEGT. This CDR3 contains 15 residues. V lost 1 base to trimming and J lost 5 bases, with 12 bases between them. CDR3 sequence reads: CASSEEGSGHQPQHF. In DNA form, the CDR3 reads TGTGCCAGCAGTGAAGAGGGCAGTGGTCATCAGCCCCAGCATTTT.

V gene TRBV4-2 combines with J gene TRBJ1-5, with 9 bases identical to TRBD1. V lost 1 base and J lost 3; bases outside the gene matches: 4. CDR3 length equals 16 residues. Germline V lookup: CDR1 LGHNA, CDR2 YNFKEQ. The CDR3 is CASSQGGQGLNQPQHF. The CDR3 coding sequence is TGTGCCAGCAGCCAAGGGGGACAGGGCCTCAATCAGCCCCAGCATTTT.

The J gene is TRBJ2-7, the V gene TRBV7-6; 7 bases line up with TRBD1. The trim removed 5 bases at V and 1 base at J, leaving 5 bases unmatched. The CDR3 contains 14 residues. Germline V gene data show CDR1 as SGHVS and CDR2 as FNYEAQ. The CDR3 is CASSPPTGSYEQYF. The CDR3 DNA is TGTGCCAGCAGCCCCCCGACAGGGTCCTACGAGCAGTACTTC.

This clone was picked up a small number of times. The CDR3 DNA reads as TGCGCCAGCAGCTTTATTACAGGGTACGAAAACATTCAGTACTTC. Translating gives CASSFITGYENIQYF. The chain links TRBV5-1 to TRBJ2-4, with D possibly TRBD1 on 6 matching bases. V was trimmed by 2 bases and J by 5 bases, leaving 14 bases between them. In germline, CDR1 is SGHRS, CDR2 YFSETQ. The CDR3 is made up of 15 amino acids. Together with reference TRBV5-1 and TRBJ2-4, the CDR3 gives the full variable domain: KAGVTQTPRYLIKTRGQQVTLSCSPISGHRSVSWYQQTPGQGLQFLFEYFSETQRNKGNFPGRFSGRQFSNSRSEMNVSTLELGDSALYLCASSFITGYENIQYFGAGTRLSVL.

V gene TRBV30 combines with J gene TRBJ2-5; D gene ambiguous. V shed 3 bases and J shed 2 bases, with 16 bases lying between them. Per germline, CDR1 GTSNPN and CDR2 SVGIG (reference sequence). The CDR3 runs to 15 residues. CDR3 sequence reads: CAWRIITGMQETQYF. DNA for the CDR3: TGTGCCTGGAGAATCATCACGGGTATGCAAGAGACCCAGTACTTC.

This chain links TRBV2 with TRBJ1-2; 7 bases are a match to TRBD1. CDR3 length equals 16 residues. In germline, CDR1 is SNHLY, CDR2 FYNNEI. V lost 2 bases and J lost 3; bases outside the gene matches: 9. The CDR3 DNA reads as TGTGCCAGCAGTGAAACCCGACAGGGAACGTACTATGGCTACACCTTC. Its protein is CASSETRQGTYYGYTF. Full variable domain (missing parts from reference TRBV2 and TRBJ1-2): EPEVTQTPSHQVTQMGQEVILRCVPISNHLYFYWYRQILGQKVEFLVSFYNNEISEKSEIFDDQFSVERPDGSNFTLKIRSTKLEDSAMYFCASSETRQGTYYGYTFGSGTRLTVV.

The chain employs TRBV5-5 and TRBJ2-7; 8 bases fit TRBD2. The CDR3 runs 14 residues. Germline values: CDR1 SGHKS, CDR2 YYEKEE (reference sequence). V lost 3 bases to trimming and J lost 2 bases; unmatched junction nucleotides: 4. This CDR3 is CASSSTSAPYEQYF. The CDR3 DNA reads TGTGCCAGCAGCTCGACTAGCGCTCCCTACGAGCAGTACTTC.

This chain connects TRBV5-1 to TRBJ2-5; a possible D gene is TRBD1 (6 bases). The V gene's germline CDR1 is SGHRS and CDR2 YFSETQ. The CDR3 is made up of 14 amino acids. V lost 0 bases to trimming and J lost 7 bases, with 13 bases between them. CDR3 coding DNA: TGCGCCAGCAGCTTGGAACAGGGTGGGGGGACCCAGTACTTC. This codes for CASSLEQGGGTQYF.

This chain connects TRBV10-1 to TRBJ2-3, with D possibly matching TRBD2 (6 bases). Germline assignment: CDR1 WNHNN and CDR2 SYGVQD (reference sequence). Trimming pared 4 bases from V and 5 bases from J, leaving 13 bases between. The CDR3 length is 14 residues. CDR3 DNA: TGCGCCAGCAGTGTTACGGGAGAAGAAGATACGCAGTATTTT. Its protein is CASSVTGEEDTQYF.

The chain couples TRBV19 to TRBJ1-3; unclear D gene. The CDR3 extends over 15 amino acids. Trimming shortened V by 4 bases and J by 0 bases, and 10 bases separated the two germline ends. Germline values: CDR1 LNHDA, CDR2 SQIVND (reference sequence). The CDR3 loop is CASSTDGISGNTIYF. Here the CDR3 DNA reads TGTGCCAGTAGTACCGACGGGATCTCTGGAAACACCATATATTTT.

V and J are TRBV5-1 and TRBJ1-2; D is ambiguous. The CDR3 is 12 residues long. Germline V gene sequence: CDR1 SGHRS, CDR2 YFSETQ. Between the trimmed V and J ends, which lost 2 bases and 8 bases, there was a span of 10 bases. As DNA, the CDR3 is TGCGCCAGCAGCTTACGAGGGTTGGGCTACACCTTC. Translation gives CASSLRGLGYTF.

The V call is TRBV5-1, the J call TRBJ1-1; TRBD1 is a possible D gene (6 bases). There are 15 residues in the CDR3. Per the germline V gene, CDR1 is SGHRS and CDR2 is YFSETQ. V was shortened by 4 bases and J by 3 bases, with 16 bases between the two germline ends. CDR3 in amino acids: CASSPKTGGDTEAFF. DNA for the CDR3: TGCGCCAGCAGCCCCAAGACAGGAGGCGACACTGAAGCTTTCTTT.